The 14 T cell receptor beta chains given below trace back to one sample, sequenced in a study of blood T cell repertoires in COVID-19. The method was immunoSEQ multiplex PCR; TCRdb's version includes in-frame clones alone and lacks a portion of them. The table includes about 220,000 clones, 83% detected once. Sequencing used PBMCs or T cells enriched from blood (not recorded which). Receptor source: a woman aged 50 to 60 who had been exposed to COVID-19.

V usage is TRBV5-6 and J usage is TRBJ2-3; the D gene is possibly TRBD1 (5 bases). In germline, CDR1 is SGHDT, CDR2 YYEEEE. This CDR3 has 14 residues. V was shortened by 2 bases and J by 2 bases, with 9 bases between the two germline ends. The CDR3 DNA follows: TGTGCCAGCAGCTTAGAGACAGCCACAGATACGCAGTATTTT. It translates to CASSLETATDTQYF. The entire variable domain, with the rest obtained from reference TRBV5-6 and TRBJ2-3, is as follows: DAGVTQSPTHLIKTRGQQVTLRCSPKSGHDTVSWYQQALGQGPQFIFQYYEEEERQRGNFPDRFSGHQFPNYSSELNVNALLLGDSALYLCASSLETATDTQYFGPGTRLTVL.

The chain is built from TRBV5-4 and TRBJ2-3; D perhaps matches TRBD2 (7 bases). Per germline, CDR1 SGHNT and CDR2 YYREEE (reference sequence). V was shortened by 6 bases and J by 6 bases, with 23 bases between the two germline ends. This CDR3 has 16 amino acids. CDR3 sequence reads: CASTPGGGARVDTQYF. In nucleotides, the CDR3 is TGTGCCAGCACTCCCGGAGGGGGGGCCCGAGTGGATACGCAGTATTTT.

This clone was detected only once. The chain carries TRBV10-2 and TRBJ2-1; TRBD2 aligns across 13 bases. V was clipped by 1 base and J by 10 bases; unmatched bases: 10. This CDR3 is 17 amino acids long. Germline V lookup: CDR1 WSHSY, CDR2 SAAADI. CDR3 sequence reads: CASSELVSLAGGREQFF. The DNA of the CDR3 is TGCGCCAGCAGTGAGTTGGTATCACTAGCGGGGGGGCGCGAGCAGTTCTTC.

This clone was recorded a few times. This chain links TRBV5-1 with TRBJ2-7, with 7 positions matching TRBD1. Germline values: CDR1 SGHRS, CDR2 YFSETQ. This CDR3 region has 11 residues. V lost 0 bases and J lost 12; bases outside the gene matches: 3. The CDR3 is CASSLGQGWYF. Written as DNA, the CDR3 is TGCGCCAGCAGCTTGGGACAGGGTTGGTACTTC. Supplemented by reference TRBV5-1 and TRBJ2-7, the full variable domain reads KAGVTQTPRYLIKTRGQQVTLSCSPISGHRSVSWYQQTPGQGLQFLFEYFSETQRNKGNFPGRFSGRQFSNSRSEMNVSTLELGDSALYLCASSLGQGWYFGPGTRLTVT.

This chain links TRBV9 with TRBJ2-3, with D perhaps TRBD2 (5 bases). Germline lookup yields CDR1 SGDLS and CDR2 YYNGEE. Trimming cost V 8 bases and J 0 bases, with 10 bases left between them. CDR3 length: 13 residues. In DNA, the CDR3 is TGTGCCAGAAGAGCGGTTAGCACAGATACGCAGTATTTT. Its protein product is CARRAVSTDTQYF.

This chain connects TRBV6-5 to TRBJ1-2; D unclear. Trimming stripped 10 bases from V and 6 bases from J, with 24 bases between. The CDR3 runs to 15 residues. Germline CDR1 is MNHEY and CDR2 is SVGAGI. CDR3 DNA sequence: TGTGCCACTCACTTGACCCTGGGCGTCGGGGATGGCTACACCTTC. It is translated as CATHLTLGVGDGYTF.

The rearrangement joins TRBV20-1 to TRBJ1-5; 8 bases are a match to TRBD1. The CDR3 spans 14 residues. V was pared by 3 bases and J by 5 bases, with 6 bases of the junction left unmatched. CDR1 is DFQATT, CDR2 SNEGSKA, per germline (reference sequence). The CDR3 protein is CSASRDRQHQPQHF. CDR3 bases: TGCAGTGCTAGTAGGGACAGGCAGCATCAGCCCCAGCATTTT.

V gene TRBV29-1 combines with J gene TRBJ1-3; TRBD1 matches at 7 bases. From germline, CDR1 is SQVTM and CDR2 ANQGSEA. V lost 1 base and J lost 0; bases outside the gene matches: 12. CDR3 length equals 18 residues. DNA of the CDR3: TGCAGCGTTGAAGCCCTTTCGACAGGGCCGTTCTCTGGAAACACCATATATTTT. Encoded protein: CSVEALSTGPFSGNTIYF.

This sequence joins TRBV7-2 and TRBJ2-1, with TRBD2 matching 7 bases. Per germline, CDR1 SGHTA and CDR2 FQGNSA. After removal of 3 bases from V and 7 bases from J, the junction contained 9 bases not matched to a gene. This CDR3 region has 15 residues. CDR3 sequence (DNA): TGTGCCAGCAGCTTCTGGGGGGGTCAGGGAAATGAGCAGTTCTTC. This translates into CASSFWGGQGNEQFF.

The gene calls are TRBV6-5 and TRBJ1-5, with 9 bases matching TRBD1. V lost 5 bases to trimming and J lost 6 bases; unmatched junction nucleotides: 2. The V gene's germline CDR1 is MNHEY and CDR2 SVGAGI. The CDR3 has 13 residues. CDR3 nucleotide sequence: TGTGCCAGCAGTCCGACAGGGGGTCAGCCCCAGCATTTT. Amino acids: CASSPTGGQPQHF.

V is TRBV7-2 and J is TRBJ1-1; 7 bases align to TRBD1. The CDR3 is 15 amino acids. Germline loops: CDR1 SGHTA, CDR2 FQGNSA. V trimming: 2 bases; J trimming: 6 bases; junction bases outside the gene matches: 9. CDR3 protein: CASSLYLPQGAEAFF. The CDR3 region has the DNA TGTGCCAGCAGCTTATATTTGCCCCAGGGGGCTGAAGCTTTCTTT. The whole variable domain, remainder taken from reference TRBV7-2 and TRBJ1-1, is GAGVSQSPSNKVTEKGKDVELRCDPISGHTALYWYRQSLGQGLEFLIYFQGNSAPDKSGLPSDRFSAERTGGSVSTLTIQRTQQEDSAVYLCASSLYLPQGAEAFFGQGTRLTVV.

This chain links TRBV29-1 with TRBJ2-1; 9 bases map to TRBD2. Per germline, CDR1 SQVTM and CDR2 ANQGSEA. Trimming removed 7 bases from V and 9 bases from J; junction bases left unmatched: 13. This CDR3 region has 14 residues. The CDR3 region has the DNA TGCAGCGCCGGCCGCGGGGGGGCGCAGAGTGAGCAGTTCTTC. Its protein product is CSAGRGGAQSEQFF.

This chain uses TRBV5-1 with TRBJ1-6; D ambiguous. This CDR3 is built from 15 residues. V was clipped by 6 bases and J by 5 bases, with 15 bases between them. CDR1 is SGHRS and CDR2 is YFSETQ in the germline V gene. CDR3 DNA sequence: TGCGCCAGCACCCTGTCGACAAGTAATAATTCACCCCTCCACTTT. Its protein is CASTLSTSNNSPLHF.

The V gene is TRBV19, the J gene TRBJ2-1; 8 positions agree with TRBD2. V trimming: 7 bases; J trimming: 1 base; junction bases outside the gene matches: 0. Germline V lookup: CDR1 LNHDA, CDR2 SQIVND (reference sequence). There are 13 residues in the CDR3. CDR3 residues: CASKRGSYNEQFF. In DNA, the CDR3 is TGTGCCAGTAAGCGGGGGTCCTACAATGAGCAGTTCTTC.